This T cell receptor beta chain was sequenced during a study of T cell repertoires in cytomegalovirus infection. Looking at the study overall: Selection of CMV epitopes for the study included recently identified HLA-C-restricted and well-studied HLA-B-restricted ones. The public TCR beta signatures pointed to both CMV infection and matching HLA type. Study-level findings and limits: Totalled public TCR beta family frequency picked out people who carried CMV plus the relevant HLA. Dominating the ex vivo response were TCR beta clonotypes that were CMV-specific and HLA-C-restricted.

Trimming took 6 bases from V and 1 from J, leaving 9 bases between them. The germline CDR1 and CDR2 sequences are SNHLY and FYNNEI. This CDR3 region has 13 residues. Notes on this clonotype: Its specificity is not known.

TCRdb analysed the reads with MiXCR anew, one entry per CDR3 protein. The sample comprises about 890,000 distinct CDR3 sequences, around 32% of which are singletons, and 13% rests with the top ten. The sequencing here drew on cultured CD8+ T cells from PBMCs, taken from culture after CMV antigen stimulation. The gene calls are TRBV2 and TRBJ1-2; D call uncertain. The receptor was isolated from a human donor in good health (CMV status not recorded). Some clones in this sample may be carry-over from other donors' samples. The DNA of the CDR3 is TGTGCCAGCAGCGGGAGGGTTAACTATGGCTACACCTTC. As protein: CASSGRVNYGYTF.